This entry lists 18 T cell receptor beta chains sequenced from one sample in a study of tumour-infiltrating T cells in Burkitt lymphoma. TCRdb keeps only in-frame clones here, not all; method: immunoSEQ multiplex PCR. This sample has tens of thousands of clones, with less than 40% found just once. The material sequenced was tumor tissue. The receptor source for this set is a human donor with Burkitt lymphoma.

Of note for this clone: The sample contains more than one DNA sequence encoding this CDR3. This chain uses TRBV4-3 with TRBJ1-1; no reliable D call. Deletions cut 1 base from V and 1 base from J, with 10 bases between. This CDR3 has 15 residues. CDR1 is LGHNA, CDR2 YSLEER, per germline. The CDR3 bases are TGCGCCAGCAGCCAAGTTACGGGCGGGAACACTGAAGCTTTCTTT. Its protein is CASSQVTGGNTEAFF.

The chain employs TRBV20-1 and TRBJ1-4; D is uncertain. This CDR3 has 11 amino acids. Looked up from germline, CDR1 is DFQATT and CDR2 is SNEGSKA (reference sequence). The CDR3, as DNA: TGCGGTCGGCTTATATGGGAAAAACTGTTTTTT. Translation: CGRLIWEKLFF.

This clone came up a few times. The rearrangement joins TRBV4-3 to TRBJ1-1; 7 bases fit TRBD1. The CDR3 sequence is 15 residues long. The V gene end was trimmed by 4 bases and the J gene end by 4 bases; junction bases not matched to a gene: 9. Germline V gene lookup returns CDR1 LGHNA and CDR2 YSLEER. The CDR3 sequence: CASSPSEGAVTEAFF. CDR3 DNA sequence: TGCGCCAGCAGCCCGTCTGAGGGGGCAGTCACTGAAGCTTTCTTT.

The V and J genes are TRBV7-8 and TRBJ1-2, with D unclear. The CDR3 spans 13 residues. CDR1 SGHVS and CDR2 FQNEAQ come from the germline V gene. V was cut by 5 bases and J by 0 bases, with 7 bases left in between. DNA of the CDR3: TGTGCCAGCAGCGGGCAGGCTAACTATGGCTACACCTTC. Translation: CASSGQANYGYTF.

This clone showed up just a few times. V gene TRBV6-4 combines with J gene TRBJ2-2, with 8 bases identical to TRBD1. Germline V CDR1 and CDR2: MRHNA, SNTAGT. The CDR3 spans 13 residues. The V segment lost 6 bases and the J segment 6 bases; nucleotides outside the gene matches: 3. CDR3 coding DNA: TGTGCCAGCAGCGACAGGGGTGCCGGGGAGCTGTTTTTT. It yields the protein CASSDRGAGELFF.

The chain links TRBV5-5 to TRBJ1-5, with 10 bases lining up with TRBD1. Per germline, CDR1 SGHKS and CDR2 YYEKEE (reference sequence). J gave up 7 bases and V 4 bases, and 2 bases lay outside the gene matches. This CDR3 comprises 13 residues. The DNA of the CDR3 is TGTGCCAGCAGCGGGACAGGGGAACAGCCCCAGCATTTT. This sequence encodes CASSGTGEQPQHF.

The CDR3 DNA reads as TGCAGCGTTTCAGGGGGCGGGGATGAAAAACTGTTTTTT. Its translation is CSVSGGGDEKLFF. V usage is TRBV29-1 and J usage is TRBJ1-4, with 8 bases aligning to TRBD1. CDR3 length equals 13 residues. The germline V gene has CDR1 SQVTM and CDR2 ANQGSEA. The ends lost 5 bases at V and 6 bases at J; junction bases unmatched: 5.

This clone appeared a few times. The chain joins TRBV21-1 to TRBJ1-2; whether TRBD1, the table's D call, matches the DNA was not checked. TRBV21-1 represents a pseudogene. This CDR3 is built from 14 residues. DNA for the CDR3: TGTGCCAGCAGCAATCAGGGGGCAGACTATGGCTACACCTTC. The encoded protein is CASSNQGADYGYTF.

The rearrangement links TRBV5-6 to TRBJ2-3; D remains unclear. CDR1 and CDR2 from the germline V gene are SGHDT and YYEEEE. Trimming took 4 bases from V and 5 from J, leaving 17 bases between them. The CDR3 runs to 15 residues. The CDR3 DNA reads as TGTGCCAGCAGCCCCCGGGTAGGGTGGATAGATACGCAGTATTTT. This sequence encodes CASSPRVGWIDTQYF.

With respect to this clone: A read error may produce the germline difference seen at one junction end. The J gene is TRBJ2-7, the V gene TRBV5-5; no clear D. Germline values: CDR1 SGHKS, CDR2 YYEKEE (reference sequence). The CDR3 sequence is 12 residues long. The CDR3 here is CASSLGYYEQYF. The CDR3 nucleotides read TGTGCCAGCAGCTTAGGATACTACGAGCAGTATTTC.

This sequence joins TRBV19 and TRBJ1-5; TRBD1 aligns across 7 bases. The CDR3 is 17 amino acids. The germline V gene has CDR1 LNHDA and CDR2 SQIVND (reference sequence). The trim removed 4 bases at V and 2 bases at J, leaving 11 bases unmatched. In nucleotides, the CDR3 is TGTGCCAGTAGTAGTGACAGGGACCTGTTGGGCAATCAGCCCCAGCATTTT. It translates to CASSSDRDLLGNQPQHF.

The V call is TRBV27, the J call TRBJ1-2, with D tentatively TRBD1 (6 bases). Per germline, CDR1 MNHEY and CDR2 SMNVEV (reference sequence). The V end was cut by 0 bases, the J end by 0 bases, with 14 bases between. CDR3 length: 17 residues. The CDR3 nucleotides are TGTGCCAGCAGTTTATCCCCGGACAGTCCTACTAACTATGGCTACACCTTC. Amino acid sequence: CASSLSPDSPTNYGYTF.

This clone was counted ten times or more. This chain connects TRBV28 to TRBJ2-7; possible D gene TRBD2, 5 bases. There are 13 residues in the CDR3. Between the trimmed V and J ends, which lost 10 bases and 3 bases, there was a span of 16 bases. Looked up from germline, CDR1 is MDHEN and CDR2 is SYDVKM. CDR3 DNA sequence: TGTGCCACCCTTCGGAGGCAGGTCTACGAGCAGTACTTC. Its translation is CATLRRQVYEQYF.

The chain joins TRBV9 to TRBJ1-3; D gene ambiguous. Germline CDR1 is SGDLS and CDR2 is YYNGEE. This CDR3 has 15 residues. Deletions cut 0 bases from V and 4 bases from J, with 11 bases between. The CDR3 sequence: CASSVDATPGNTIYF. Written as DNA, the CDR3 is TGTGCCAGCAGCGTAGACGCCACACCCGGAAACACCATATATTTT.

This clone was counted only a few times. V and J are TRBV9 and TRBJ2-2; 7 bases are shared with TRBD1. The germline CDR1 and CDR2 sequences are SGDLS and YYNGEE. Losses at the gene ends were 0 bases for V and 8 bases for J; bases not matched to a gene: 4. This CDR3 spans 14 amino acids. The CDR3 coding sequence is TGTGCCAGCAGCGTAGGAGGGGGCAGGGGGGAGCTGTTTTTT. This encodes CASSVGGGRGELFF.

The rearrangement links TRBV4-3 to TRBJ2-2, with D maybe TRBD2 (5 bases). The germline CDR1 and CDR2 sequences are LGHNA and YSLEER. The germline V and J ends were trimmed by 6 bases and 7 bases, with 18 bases remaining between them. The CDR3 consists of 15 residues. The CDR3 sequence: CASSSRYRAGGELFF. CDR3 coding DNA: TGCGCCAGCAGTTCCAGATACCGGGCGGGCGGGGAGCTGTTTTTT.

The rearrangement links TRBV11-3 to TRBJ1-1, with D maybe TRBD1 (5 bases). V was pared by 1 base and J by 11 bases, with 8 bases between. The CDR3 is made up of 11 amino acids. The V gene's germline CDR1 is SGHNT and CDR2 YENEEA. CDR3 loop: CASSLAGKAFF. The CDR3 DNA is TGTGCCAGCAGCTTAGCAGGGAAGGCTTTCTTT.

The V gene is TRBV2, the J gene TRBJ1-1; the D is unclear. This CDR3 is built from 15 residues. V lost 4 bases, J lost 1 base, and 13 bases lay in between. CDR1 and CDR2 from the germline V gene are SNHLY and FYNNEI. CDR3 sequence: CASSADRVRNTEAFF. In nucleotides, the CDR3 is TGTGCCAGCAGTGCAGATAGGGTTAGGAACACTGAAGCTTTCTTT.